This T cell receptor beta chain comes out of a study of blood T cell repertoires in COVID-19. Study overall: Sources were T cells, B-cell-depleted T cells, or PBMCs; the material itself was cDNA or gDNA.

Original processing methods: Amplification of reference gene primers provided the estimated nucleated cell counts. Produced via immunoSEQ multiplex PCR; TCRdb's table is partial and in-frame only. The V and J calls and the clone size are those of that table, but D and trimming were determined from the DNA. The data show about 140,000 clones, roughly 90% seen once. From germline, CDR1 is SNHLY and CDR2 FYNNEI. The CDR3 is 16 residues long. V was clipped by 1 base and J by 5 bases; unmatched bases: 6. This TCR derives from a human donor in a cohort sampled during active COVID-19. The sequenced material came from peripheral blood. The genes are TRBV2 and TRBJ1-4; 8 bases fit TRBD1. This chain's CDR3 is CASSEELRGLNEKLFF. The CDR3, as DNA: TGTGCCAGCAGTGAAGAACTCAGGGGGCTAAATGAAAAACTGTTTTTT. Drawing the rest from reference TRBV2 and TRBJ1-4, the complete variable domain is EPEVTQTPSHQVTQMGQEVILRCVPISNHLYFYWYRQILGQKVEFLVSFYNNEISEKSEIFDDQFSVERPDGSNFTLKIRSTKLEDSAMYFCASSEELRGLNEKLFFGSGTQLSVL.